The 29 T cell receptor beta chains given below trace back to one sample, sequenced in a study of blood T cell repertoires in COVID-19. Method: immunoSEQ multiplex PCR; TCRdb's copy keeps in-frame clones and lacks some. The data show roughly 380,000 clones, more than 70% seen once. Specimen: PBMCs or T cells enriched from blood (not recorded which). These receptors all stem from a woman aged 25 to 39 who had been exposed to COVID-19.

The chain has TRBV11-1 and TRBJ2-7, with 7 bases aligning to TRBD2. The junction had 12 bases not matched to a gene; V was cut back by 1 base and J by 6 bases. This CDR3 has 16 residues. Germline V CDR1 and CDR2: SGHAT, FQDESV (reference sequence). CDR3 protein: CASSLGLTAGAGEQYF. Written as DNA, the CDR3 is TGTGCCAGCAGCTTAGGGTTAACGGCGGGAGCCGGCGAGCAGTACTTC.

The chain joins TRBV3-1 (or the pseudogene TRBV3-2) to TRBJ1-1; D uncertain. Germline V gene lookup returns CDR1 LGHDT and CDR2 YNNKEL (reference sequence). The V gene lost 0 bases and the J gene lost 5 bases, with 16 bases spanning the gap. CDR3 length: 16 amino acids. The CDR3 reads CASSQDLIGSGTEAFF. The DNA for the CDR3 is TGTGCCAGCAGCCAAGATTTAATAGGGAGTGGGACTGAAGCTTTCTTT.

The chain recombines TRBV27 with TRBJ2-1; TRBD2 might be the D (7 bases). The CDR3 totals 15 residues. Trimming pared 7 bases from V and 7 bases from J, leaving 20 bases between. CDR1 is MNHEY, CDR2 SMNVEV, per germline (reference sequence). The DNA for the CDR3 is TGTGCCAGCACCTTCCGGGGGGCGTACGGGAATGAGCAGTTCTTC. This gives the protein CASTFRGAYGNEQFF.

The chain joins TRBV3-1 (or the pseudogene TRBV3-2) to TRBJ1-5; the D is unclear. The germline V gene encodes CDR1 LGHDT and CDR2 YNNKEL (reference sequence). V lost 4 bases, J lost 3 bases, and 10 bases lay in between. The CDR3 is 14 residues long. The CDR3 spells CASSPVQANQPQHF. CDR3 nucleotides: TGTGCCAGCAGCCCCGTGCAAGCCAATCAGCCCCAGCATTTT.

The J gene is TRBJ2-5, the V gene TRBV5-1, with D possibly being TRBD1 (6 bases). Germline values: CDR1 SGHRS, CDR2 YFSETQ. V lost 1 base to trimming and J lost 3 bases, with 19 bases between them. The CDR3 is 17 amino acids. The CDR3 sequence: CASSLNARGMPKETQYF. As DNA, the CDR3 is TGCGCCAGCAGCTTGAACGCCAGGGGTATGCCTAAAGAGACCCAGTACTTC.

This clone has more than one count but fewer than ten. This rearrangement joins TRBV2 to TRBJ1-6, with D tentatively TRBD1 (5 bases). Germline V gene lookup returns CDR1 SNHLY and CDR2 FYNNEI. V gave up 5 bases and J gave up 10 bases, with 12 bases separating them. The length of the CDR3 is 13 residues. The CDR3 is CASSYQGVSPLHF. DNA of the CDR3: TGTGCCAGCAGTTACCAGGGCGTGTCACCCCTCCACTTT.

This sequence joins TRBV2 and TRBJ1-1; 12 positions agree with TRBD1. This CDR3 comprises 18 residues. Per the germline V gene, CDR1 is SNHLY and CDR2 is FYNNEI. V gave up 7 bases and J gave up 5 bases; unmatched junction bases: 17. The CDR3 loop is CASTSRDRGRRSRTEAFF. Here the CDR3 DNA reads TGTGCCAGCACTTCGCGGGACAGGGGGCGCCGTTCGAGGACTGAAGCTTTCTTT.

V usage is TRBV5-4 and J usage is TRBJ2-1, with 10 bases lining up with TRBD2. CDR3 length: 14 residues. Trimming removed 4 bases from V and 9 bases from J; junction bases left unmatched: 7. Germline CDR1 and CDR2: SGHNT and YYREEE (reference sequence). The CDR3: CASSLSGGLVEQFF. DNA of the CDR3: TGTGCCAGCAGCCTTAGCGGGGGGCTGGTTGAGCAGTTCTTC.

V and J are TRBV10-2 and TRBJ2-1; 9 bases are shared with TRBD2. J lost 5 bases, V lost 3 bases, and 5 bases had no gene match. The CDR3 contains 15 residues. Germline CDR1 reads WSHSY; CDR2 reads SAAADI. CDR3 protein: CASSDRAGGNNEQFF. DNA for the CDR3: TGCGCCAGCAGTGATAGAGCGGGAGGCAACAATGAGCAGTTCTTC.

The chain joins TRBV30 to TRBJ1-2; 8 bases are shared with TRBD1. J was trimmed by 4 bases and V by 4 bases; bases with no gene match: 8. This CDR3 is built from 14 residues. Germline V gene sequence: CDR1 GTSNPN, CDR2 SVGIG (reference sequence). Here the CDR3 DNA reads TGTGCCTGGACCACCCCAGGACAGGGCTATGGCTACACCTTC. This codes for CAWTTPGQGYGYTF.

The chain carries TRBV5-4 and TRBJ1-2, with 8 bases matching TRBD1. The CDR3 covers 13 residues. The V gene's germline CDR1 is SGHNT and CDR2 YYREEE (reference sequence). V was clipped by 5 bases and J by 6 bases; unmatched bases: 6. The CDR3 loop reads CASSEQGAHGYTF. The CDR3 DNA sequence: TGTGCCAGCAGTGAGCAGGGGGCTCATGGCTACACCTTC.

The rearrangement uses TRBV6-5 and TRBJ2-1, with 7 bases identical to TRBD1. The V and J ends lost 7 bases and 2 bases, in that order; junction bases with no gene match: 8. This CDR3 comprises 15 residues. Per the germline V gene, CDR1 is MNHEY and CDR2 is SVGAGI. This chain's CDR3 is CASINLQGAYNEQFF. The CDR3 bases are TGTGCCAGCATCAACCTGCAGGGGGCCTACAATGAGCAGTTCTTC.

The chain employs TRBV9 and TRBJ2-1; 7 bases line up with TRBD2. With 3 bases clipped from V and 5 bases from J, the junction kept 5 bases outside the gene matches. Germline loops: CDR1 SGDLS, CDR2 YYNGEE. The CDR3 runs to 14 residues. CDR3 in amino acids: CASSEGTTNNEQFF. The CDR3 DNA reads TGTGCCAGCAGCGAGGGGACTACCAACAATGAGCAGTTCTTC.

This clone came up once. V is TRBV28 and J is TRBJ1-5, with a possible D match to TRBD1 (5 bases). The CDR3 consists of 12 residues. The germline gives CDR1 MDHEN, CDR2 SYDVKM. V was trimmed by 6 bases and J by 6 bases, leaving 9 bases between them. DNA of the CDR3: TGTGCCAGCAGAAAACAGGCTCAGCCCCAGCATTTT. Amino acids: CASRKQAQPQHF.

The CDR3 spells CASSPLAGGPITGELFF. CDR3 DNA: TGTGCCAGCAGTCCCTTAGCGGGAGGGCCTATCACCGGGGAGCTGTTTTTT. This chain links TRBV6-6 with TRBJ2-2; 11 bases agree with TRBD2. Germline V gene lookup returns CDR1 MNHNY and CDR2 SVGAGI (reference sequence). V was pared by 5 bases and J by 4 bases, with 9 bases of the junction left unmatched. There are 17 residues in the CDR3.

V is TRBV28 and J is TRBJ2-7, with TRBD1 matching over 8 bases. The CDR3 has 15 amino acids. The ends lost 2 bases at V and 5 bases at J; junction bases unmatched: 8. Germline CDR1 reads MDHEN; CDR2 reads SYDVKM. The CDR3 reads CASSLIQGAQDEQYF. DNA of the CDR3: TGTGCCAGCAGTTTAATTCAGGGGGCGCAGGACGAGCAGTACTTC.

This clone showed up just once. V is TRBV27 and J is TRBJ1-6, with D possibly TRBD1 on 5 matching bases. Germline V gives CDR1 MNHEY, CDR2 SMNVEV (reference sequence). The CDR3 runs 12 residues. Trimming took 5 bases from V and 13 from J, leaving 12 bases between them. CDR3 sequence (DNA): TGTGCCAGCAGTACAGCAGGGCTCCCCCTCCACTTT. Translated: CASSTAGLPLHF.

The V and J genes are TRBV30 and TRBJ2-2; D is undetermined. The V gene lost 8 bases and the J gene lost 2 bases, with 12 bases spanning the gap. Germline CDR1 and CDR2: GTSNPN and SVGIG (reference sequence). This CDR3 has 13 residues. The chain's CDR3 is CAGSWANTGELFF. CDR3 DNA sequence: TGTGCCGGGTCGTGGGCTAACACCGGGGAGCTGTTTTTT.

This chain uses TRBV18 with TRBJ1-1, with 8 bases that match TRBD1. V was clipped by 5 bases and J by 2 bases; unmatched bases: 7. Germline CDR1 is KGHSH and CDR2 is LQKENI. The CDR3 loop spans 15 amino acids. The CDR3 reads CASSSRTGTNTEAFF. As DNA, the CDR3 is TGTGCCAGCTCATCCCGGACAGGGACCAACACTGAAGCTTTCTTT. The complete variable domain, with remaining parts taken from reference TRBV18 and TRBJ1-1, reads NAGVMQNPRHLVRRRGQEARLRCSPMKGHSHVYWYRQLPEEGLKFMVYLQKENIIDESGMPKERFSAEFPKEGPSILRIQQVVRGDSAAYFCASSSRTGTNTEAFFGQGTRLTVV.

This rearrangement joins TRBV9 to TRBJ2-5, with 7 bases fitting TRBD2. CDR1 is SGDLS and CDR2 is YYNGEE in the germline V gene. V trimming: 3 bases; J trimming: 1 base; junction bases outside the gene matches: 6. This CDR3 has 15 amino acids. The CDR3 sequence: CASSATGTTQETQYF. The CDR3 nucleotides read TGTGCCAGCAGCGCGACCGGGACTACCCAAGAGACCCAGTACTTC.

This sequence joins TRBV7-8 and TRBJ2-7, with 7 bases identical to TRBD2. Germline trimming cut 0 bases from V and 2 bases from J; bases unmatched to any gene: 10. Germline V gene sequence: CDR1 SGHVS, CDR2 FQNEAQ. This CDR3 region has 17 residues. CDR3 sequence (DNA): TGTGCCAGCAGCTTAGCGTATAGGGCGGGAGAGGCCTACGAGCAGTACTTC. Translating it yields CASSLAYRAGEAYEQYF.

The CDR3 bases are TGTGCCAGCAGCCACGCGGGGACGGAAAACACCATATATTTT. Translated, it gives CASSHAGTENTIYF. This chain links TRBV11-2 with TRBJ1-3; the D gene is possibly TRBD1 (5 bases). The CDR3 contains 14 residues. The V gene lost 5 bases and the J gene lost 6 bases, with 14 bases spanning the gap. Germline-derived CDR1 and CDR2 are SGHAT and FQNNGV.

The chain combines TRBV3-1 (or the pseudogene TRBV3-2) with TRBJ1-5, with D perhaps matching TRBD1 (5 bases). Germline V gene sequence: CDR1 LGHDT, CDR2 YNNKEL (reference sequence). This CDR3 has 14 amino acids. Trimming cost V 0 bases and J 6 bases, with 9 bases left between them. This CDR3 is CASSQDWGGQPQHF. Written as DNA, the CDR3 is TGTGCCAGCAGCCAAGATTGGGGGGGTCAGCCCCAGCATTTT.

This chain connects TRBV2 to TRBJ2-3; D is undetermined. Trimming shortened V by 6 bases and J by 3 bases, and 10 bases separated the two germline ends. The CDR3 extends over 13 amino acids. From germline, CDR1 is SNHLY and CDR2 FYNNEI. DNA of the CDR3: TGTGCCAGCAGGACAACCTCAACAGATACGCAGTATTTT. Protein: CASRTTSTDTQYF.

The gene calls are TRBV28 and TRBJ2-2, with 9 bases fitting TRBD2. J was trimmed by 8 bases and V by 6 bases; bases with no gene match: 10. CDR3 length equals 15 residues. Germline CDR1 reads MDHEN; CDR2 reads SYDVKM. Written as DNA, the CDR3 is TGTGCCAGCAGCTCCCCCTTAGCGGGAGAGGGGGAGCTGTTTTTT. Translating gives CASSSPLAGEGELFF.

The chain employs TRBV7-8 and TRBJ1-1; D is undetermined. The CDR3 consists of 14 residues. V lost 5 bases and J lost 1, with 11 bases in between. Germline values: CDR1 SGHVS, CDR2 FQNEAQ. As DNA, the CDR3 is TGTGCCAGCAGCACTCCGACTCGGAACACTGAAGCTTTCTTT. Encoded protein: CASSTPTRNTEAFF.

The CDR3 DNA is TGTGCCAGCAGTGTAACGGCCAGGGTCCGCCAAGAGACCCAGTACTTC. It encodes CASSVTARVRQETQYF. The V gene is TRBV2, the J gene TRBJ2-5; a weak D match, TRBD1 (5 bases). The germline gives CDR1 SNHLY, CDR2 FYNNEI. This CDR3 region has 16 residues. The V gene lost 4 bases and the J gene lost 1 base, with 16 bases spanning the gap. Combining the CDR3 with reference TRBV2 and TRBJ2-5 gives the whole variable domain EPEVTQTPSHQVTQMGQEVILRCVPISNHLYFYWYRQILGQKVEFLVSFYNNEISEKSEIFDDQFSVERPDGSNFTLKIRSTKLEDSAMYFCASSVTARVRQETQYFGPGTRLLVL.

This rearrangement joins TRBV27 to TRBJ2-7; 10 positions match TRBD2. This CDR3 spans 16 amino acids. V lost 4 bases and J lost 5; bases outside the gene matches: 11. The germline V gene has CDR1 MNHEY and CDR2 SMNVEV (reference sequence). CDR3: CASSSPQSGRAHEQYF. CDR3 in DNA: TGTGCCAGCAGTTCGCCTCAGAGCGGGAGGGCCCACGAGCAGTACTTC.

The CDR3 loop is CASSSLVGLAGGNEQYF. DNA of the CDR3: TGTGCCAGCAGTTCCCTAGTTGGACTAGCGGGAGGTAATGAGCAGTACTTC. This rearrangement joins TRBV27 to TRBJ2-7, with TRBD2 matching 14 bases. The germline V gene encodes CDR1 MNHEY and CDR2 SMNVEV (reference sequence). The ends lost 4 bases at V and 7 bases at J; junction bases unmatched: 12. This CDR3 contains 17 residues.